This T cell receptor (beta chain) was sequenced during a study of shared clonotypes between healthy human individuals. The assay was carried out at the deep level. The table came from immunoSEQ multiplex PCR; TCRdb's copy has only in-frame clones and leaves some out. The sample consists of about 500,000 clones, roughly three quarters of them appearing once. Germline CDR1 and CDR2: MDHEN and SYDVKM. The CDR3 sequence is 14 residues long. The V segment lost 6 bases and the J segment 6 bases; nucleotides outside the gene matches: 10. This chain joins TRBV28 and TRBJ2-7, with 8 bases identical to TRBD2. This TCR was sampled from a woman between 35 and 50 years old in good health. Some clones in this sample may be carry-over from other donors' samples. Material for sequencing was PBMCs. CDR3 loop: CASRPGTSRSEQYF. As DNA, the CDR3 is TGTGCCAGCAGACCCGGGACTAGTCGTAGCGAGCAGTACTTC.